This T cell receptor (beta chain) originates from a study of patients and donors after allogeneic stem cell transplantation. TCRdb reprocessed the RT-PCR reads via MiXCR and lists one record per CDR3 protein. The top ten hold 60% to 65% of the sample, which has tens of thousands of distinct CDR3 sequences, approximately 49% seen once. This CDR3 has 14 amino acids. The germline V and J ends were trimmed by 5 bases and 2 bases, with 12 bases remaining between them. V is TRBV12-3 or TRBV12-4 and J is TRBJ1-1; unclear D gene. The origin of this receptor is a human donor who was either an allogeneic HSCT recipient or a stem cell or donor lymphocyte infusion donor (not recorded which). It is not recorded whose cells these are; they may come from a transplant donor. The sequenced sample was blood, either unsorted or a sorted T cell fraction (not recorded which). For the CDR3, the DNA is TGTGCCAGCAGTGTCCTTATTTCTAACACTGAAGCTTTCTTT. This gives the protein CASSVLISNTEAFF.